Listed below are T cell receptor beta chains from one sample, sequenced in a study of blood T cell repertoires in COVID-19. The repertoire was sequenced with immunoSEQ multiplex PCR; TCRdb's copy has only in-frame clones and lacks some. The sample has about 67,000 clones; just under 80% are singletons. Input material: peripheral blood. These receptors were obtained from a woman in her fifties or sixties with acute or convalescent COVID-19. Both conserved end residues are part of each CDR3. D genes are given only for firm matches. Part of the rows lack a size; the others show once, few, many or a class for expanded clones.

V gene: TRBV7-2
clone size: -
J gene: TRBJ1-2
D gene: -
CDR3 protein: CASSFSRENYGYTF
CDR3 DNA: TGTGCCAGCAGCTTTTCGCGGGAAAACTATGGCTACACCTTC

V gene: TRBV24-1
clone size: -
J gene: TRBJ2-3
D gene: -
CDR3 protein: CATSEAGLSTDTQYF
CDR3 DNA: TGTGCCACCAGTGAGGCGGGGTTAAGCACAGATACGCAGTATTTT

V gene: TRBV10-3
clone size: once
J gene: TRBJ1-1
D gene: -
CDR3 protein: CAARGLGTTEAFF
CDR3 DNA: TGTGCCGCCCGGGGACTGGGAACGACTGAAGCTTTCTTT

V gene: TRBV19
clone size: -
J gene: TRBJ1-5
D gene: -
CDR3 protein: CASSRTEYQPQHF
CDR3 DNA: TGTGCCAGTAGCAGGACAGAGTATCAGCCCCAGCATTTT

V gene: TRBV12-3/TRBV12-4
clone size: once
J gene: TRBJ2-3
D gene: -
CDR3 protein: CASSPRGDTQYF
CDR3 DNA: TGTGCCAGCAGCCCTAGAGGAGATACGCAGTATTTT

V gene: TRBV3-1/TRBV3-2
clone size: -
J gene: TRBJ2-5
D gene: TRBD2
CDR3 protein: CASSSRGEETQYF
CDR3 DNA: TGTGCCAGCAGCTCACGGGGGGAGGAGACCCAGTACTTC

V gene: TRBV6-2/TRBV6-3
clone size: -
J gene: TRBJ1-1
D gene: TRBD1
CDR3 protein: CASSYLRTGTEAFF
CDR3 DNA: TGTGCCAGCAGTTACTTAAGGACAGGGACTGAAGCTTTCTTT

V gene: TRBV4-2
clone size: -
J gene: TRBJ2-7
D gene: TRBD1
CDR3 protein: CASSHPGTGAAEQYF
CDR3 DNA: TGTGCCAGCAGCCACCCCGGGACAGGGGCCGCCGAGCAGTACTTC

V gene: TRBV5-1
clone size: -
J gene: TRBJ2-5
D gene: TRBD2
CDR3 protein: CASSSLAGGETQYF
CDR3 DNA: TGCGCCAGCAGCTCCTTAGCGGGGGGGGAGACCCAGTACTTC

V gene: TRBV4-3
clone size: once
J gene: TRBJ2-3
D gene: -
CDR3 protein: CASSRTGGGGGTDTQYF
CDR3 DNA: TGCGCCAGCAGCCGCACCGGGGGAGGCGGTGGCACAGATACGCAGTATTTT